Described below is a single T cell receptor (beta chain) sequence and its context. This sample was taken from a study of blood T cell repertoires in COVID-19. Study context: Whether acute or convalescent, the COVID-19 samples came from the United States, Italy and Spain. T cells, B-cell-depleted T cells, or PBMCs supplied cDNA or gDNA.

Per the original data handling: Amplification of reference gene primers was used by the study to estimate nucleated cell counts. The table came from immunoSEQ multiplex PCR; TCRdb's copy has only in-frame clones and leaves some out. Clone size and the V and J calls come from that table; the DNA yielded D and trimming. In the table there are about 73,000 clones, approximately 88% of which are singletons. The germline V gene encodes CDR1 MNHEY and CDR2 SMNVEV (reference sequence). The CDR3 consists of 16 residues. V lost 3 bases and J 0 bases, leaving 14 bases between the germline ends. This sequence was found in a man older than 75 with active or convalescent COVID-19. What was sequenced was peripheral blood. The chain is built from TRBV27 and TRBJ1-2; D unresolved. The CDR3 region is CASSFRVMGANYGYTF. In nucleotides, the CDR3 is TGTGCCAGCAGTTTTCGGGTGATGGGAGCTAACTATGGCTACACCTTC.